These T cell receptor beta chains were read from a single sample in a study of cytomegalovirus exposure and HLA in healthy donors. Produced via immunoSEQ multiplex PCR; TCRdb's table is partial and in-frame only. The sample lists some 84,000 clones, approximately 91% occurring once. Sequenced sample: PBMCs. These receptors all stem from a man younger than 45 in good health and CMV-seronegative. The CDR3 runs from the conserved cysteine through the conserved F or W. The D gene is left open where the match is weak. For some rows the clone size is stated as once, few or many, or as a class when expanded; others skip it.

v_gene	j_gene	len	d_gene	abundance	CDR3aa	CDR3nt
TRBV21-1	TRBJ1-5	17	NA	NA	CASSNAGSVGSNQPQHF	TGTGCCAGCAGCAATGCAGGGTCGGTAGGTAGCAATCAGCCCCAGCATTTT
TRBV28	TRBJ2-2	17	NA	NA	CASSRSWSGEDTGELFF	TGTGCCAGCAGCCGCTCCTGGTCCGGAGAGGACACCGGGGAGCTGTTTTTT
TRBV27	TRBJ2-1	15	NA	NA	CASSLYPRTNNEQFF	TGTGCCAGCAGTTTATACCCCAGGACTAATAATGAGCAGTTCTTC
TRBV7-3	TRBJ2-5	13	NA	NA	CASSPSPQETQYF	TGTGCCAGCAGCCCAAGCCCGCAAGAGACCCAGTACTTC
TRBV7-9	TRBJ1-1	13	NA	NA	CASTPRSGSEAFF	TGTGCCAGCACCCCCCGATCGGGGAGTGAAGCTTTCTTT
TRBV9	TRBJ2-2	16	NA	once	CASSVAGGANTGELFF	TGTGCCAGCAGCGTAGCTGGCGGGGCGAACACCGGGGAGCTGTTTTTT
TRBV28	TRBJ1-5	16	NA	NA	CASSKTRAGIGRPQHF	TGTGCCAGCAGCAAAACCCGGGCGGGGATAGGGAGGCCCCAGCATTTT
TRBV6-6	TRBJ2-5	12	NA	NA	CASSFGGETQYF	TGTGCCAGCAGTTTCGGTGGAGAGACCCAGTACTTC
TRBV5-1	TRBJ2-7	14	NA	NA	CASSLGTNSYEQYF	TGCGCCAGCAGCTTGGGGACTAACTCCTACGAGCAGTACTTC
TRBV5-1	TRBJ2-3	15	NA	NA	CASSPREYGGDTQYF	TGCGCCAGCTCCCCCCGCGAATACGGAGGAGATACGCAGTATTTT
TRBV21-1	TRBJ1-5	18	NA	NA	CASSKKCGRTYSNQPQHF	TGTGCCAGCAGCAAAAAATGCGGTCGGACATATAGCAATCAGCCCCAGCATTTT
TRBV28	TRBJ2-5	16	TRBD1	once	CASSRAGQGNQETQYF	TGTGCCAGCAGTCGGGCGGGACAGGGCAACCAAGAGACCCAGTACTTC
TRBV6-5	TRBJ1-1	13	TRBD1	NA	CASRGTGWTEAFF	TGTGCCAGCAGGGGGACAGGGTGGACTGAAGCTTTCTTT
TRBV7-3	TRBJ2-1	14	NA	NA	CASSLSGFGDEQFF	TGTGCCAGCAGCTTATCGGGATTCGGAGATGAGCAGTTCTTC
TRBV19	TRBJ2-4	15	TRBD2	NA	CASSTTSGSTHIQYF	TGTGCCAGTAGTACGACTAGCGGGAGTACACACATTCAGTACTTC
TRBV10-3	TRBJ2-3	15	TRBD2	NA	CAIGRSGESTDTQYF	TGTGCCATCGGGAGAAGCGGGGAATCCACAGATACGCAGTATTTT
TRBV9	TRBJ2-3	17	TRBD2	NA	CASSVAGSGPSTDTQYF	TGTGCCAGCAGCGTAGCTGGTAGCGGGCCCTCCACAGATACGCAGTATTTT
TRBV10-3	TRBJ1-1	15	NA	once	CAISESWAVYTEAFF	TGTGCCATCAGTGAGTCTTGGGCTGTTTACACTGAAGCTTTCTTT